This TCR beta chain was profiled in a study of T-cell memory formation after mild COVID-19. Across the whole study: Largely donor-specific TCR clusters were found. Broader study findings: Memory cells collected pre-infection included some clones that later responded, suggesting cross-reactive memory joined.

Points on this clonotype: Antigen: not known.

TCRdb reprocessed the 5' RACE reads with MiXCR, giving one entry per CDR3 protein. The table shows about 600,000 distinct CDR3 sequences, with about 20% occurring only once. Trimming left V 5 bases short and J 0 bases short, with 11 bases between. The germline gives CDR1 SEHNR, CDR2 FQNEAQ (reference sequence). The CDR3 is made up of 15 amino acids. This TCR was recovered from an adult woman who had mild COVID-19 (a few samples of this study predate the infection). Cell type and time point are not known. Material for sequencing was PBMCs or a T cell subset sorted from them (not recorded which). The V call is TRBV7-9, the J call TRBJ1-3; D remains unclear. CDR3 DNA sequence: TGTGCCAGCAGCCCTCCCGACCTCTCTGGAAACACCATATATTTT. The encoded protein is CASSPPDLSGNTIYF.